This T cell receptor (beta chain) was identified during a study of follicular helper T cells after annual influenza vaccination. Study-wide background: For some subjects, blood spans the 2013-2014, 2014-2015 and 2015-2016 annual vaccinations. General observations from the study: Change in circulating plasmablasts correlated with ICOS+CD38+ cTfh clonality change. Day 7 ICOS+CD38+ clones were most often found later in ICOS-CD38- cTfh cells.

The assay was immunoSEQ multiplex PCR, and TCRdb's table has in-frame clones only and misses some. The sample has under 15,000 clones, 80% seen once; the top ten hold 3% to 4%. Time point specified: 2015-2016 season, pre-vaccination. As regards this clone: As yet, its antigen is unknown.

CDR3 length equals 14 residues. Germline V gene data show CDR1 as KGHSH and CDR2 as LQKENI. Trimming removed 1 base from V and 5 bases from J, with 9 bases in between. This clonotype was obtained from an adult who received the influenza vaccine. The sequenced sample was CXCR5+ CD38- circulating T follicular helper cells from blood, obtained on the day of influenza vaccination. Subset described: circulating Tfh, non-naive CD4+CXCR5+PD-1+ (ICOS+CD38+ or ICOS-CD38-). This chain links TRBV18 with TRBJ2-1; D unresolved. The CDR3 sequence is CASSPLSADNEQFF. The CDR3 coding sequence is TGTGCCAGCTCACCACTATCTGCAGACAATGAGCAGTTCTTC.